A selection of T cell receptor beta chains follows, all from one sample in a study of tumor-infiltrating lymphocytes in primary liver carcinoma. TCRdb passed the multiplex PCR reads through MiXCR, listing each CDR3 protein once. Of roughly 330,000 distinct CDR3 sequences in the sample, 65% were seen once. Sequenced: peripheral blood. These receptors were taken from a man aged 40-49 years with primary liver carcinoma and hepatitis B virus infection. Each CDR3 is given with its conserved first and last residue. Each record gives: clone size, D gene, CDR3 length, V gene, J gene, CDR3 protein, CDR3 DNA. D genes are given only for firm matches. Part of the rows lack a size; the others show once, few, many or a class for expanded clones.

clone_size: once; d_call: TRBD1; cdr3_length: 14; v_call: TRBV12-3/TRBV12-4; j_call: TRBJ1-1; cdr3_aa: CASSETGVATEAFF; cdr3_nt: TGTGCCAGCAGTGAGACAGGGGTGGCCACCGAAGCTTTCTTT
clone_size: -; d_call: TRBD2; cdr3_length: 13; v_call: TRBV12-3/TRBV12-4; j_call: TRBJ2-7; cdr3_aa: CASNQREGSEQYF; cdr3_nt: TGTGCCAGCAACCAGAGGGAGGGCAGCGAGCAGTACTTC
clone_size: few; d_call: TRBD2; cdr3_length: 14; v_call: TRBV6-2/TRBV6-3; j_call: TRBJ2-5; cdr3_aa: CASRQGLAQEIQYF; cdr3_nt: TGTGCCAGCAGGCAGGGACTAGCGCAAGAGATCCAGTACTTC
clone_size: -; d_call: -; cdr3_length: 15; v_call: TRBV6-6; j_call: TRBJ2-7; cdr3_aa: CASSYIRTDKYEQYF; cdr3_nt: TGTGCCAGCAGTTATATCAGGACAGACAAATACGAGCAGTACTTC
clone_size: once; d_call: TRBD1; cdr3_length: 17; v_call: TRBV6-2/TRBV6-3; j_call: TRBJ2-1; cdr3_aa: CANSRLRGTGNGNEQFF; cdr3_nt: TGTGCCAACAGTCGCCTACGTGGGACAGGGAATGGCAATGAGCAGTTTTTC
clone_size: once; d_call: TRBD2; cdr3_length: 17; v_call: TRBV10-2; j_call: TRBJ2-1; cdr3_aa: CASSDPAGGRFHNEQFF; cdr3_nt: TGCGCCAGCAGCGATCCAGCGGGAGGGAGGTTCCACAATGAGCAGTTCTTC
clone_size: -; d_call: -; cdr3_length: 14; v_call: TRBV19; j_call: TRBJ2-2; cdr3_aa: CASTTDPNTGELFF; cdr3_nt: TGTGCCAGTACCACGGACCCGAACACCGGGGAGCTGTTTTTT
clone_size: -; d_call: -; cdr3_length: 15; v_call: TRBV2; j_call: TRBJ1-6; cdr3_aa: CASSEVQPVNSPLHF; cdr3_nt: TGTGCCAGCAGTGAAGTCCAGCCCGTTAATTCACCCCTCCACTTT
clone_size: once; d_call: -; cdr3_length: 13; v_call: TRBV5-1; j_call: TRBJ2-5; cdr3_aa: CGSSPDIQETQYF; cdr3_nt: TGCGGCAGCAGCCCGGACATCCAAGAGACCCAGTACTTC
clone_size: -; d_call: TRBD1; cdr3_length: 13; v_call: TRBV5-6; j_call: TRBJ2-4; cdr3_aa: CASSGNRGDIQYF; cdr3_nt: TGTGCCAGCAGCGGGAACAGGGGAGACATTCAGTACTTC
clone_size: -; d_call: TRBD2; cdr3_length: 14; v_call: TRBV6-5; j_call: TRBJ2-7; cdr3_aa: CASSTRGSSYEQCF; cdr3_nt: TGTGCTAGCAGTACTCGCGGGAGTTCCTACGAGCAGTGCTTC
clone_size: -; d_call: -; cdr3_length: 15; v_call: TRBV11-2; j_call: TRBJ2-1; cdr3_aa: CVTSLSGPAVNEHFF; cdr3_nt: TGTGTCACCAGCTTATCGGGCCCAGCTGTCAATGAGCACTTCTTC
clone_size: -; d_call: -; cdr3_length: 13; v_call: TRBV30; j_call: TRBJ1-6; cdr3_aa: CAWSVVGGPPLHF; cdr3_nt: TGTGCCTGGAGTGTTGTTGGGGGTCCACCCCTCCACTTT
clone_size: -; d_call: -; cdr3_length: 19; v_call: TRBV11-2; j_call: TRBJ2-1; cdr3_aa: CASSLVLRDMGSSYNEQFF; cdr3_nt: TGTGCCAGCAGCTTGGTTCTTAGGGACATGGGAAGCTCCTACAATGAGCAGTTCTTC
clone_size: many; d_call: -; cdr3_length: 17; v_call: TRBV5-6; j_call: TRBJ2-1; cdr3_aa: CASSRLWDLLSYNEQFF; cdr3_nt: TGTGCCAGCAGCCGACTGTGGGACTTGCTATCCTACAATGAGCAGTTCTTC
clone_size: -; d_call: TRBD1; cdr3_length: 12; v_call: TRBV20-1; j_call: TRBJ1-5; cdr3_aa: CSAGTGDQPQHF; cdr3_nt: TGCAGTGCTGGGACAGGGGATCAGCCCCAGCATTTT
clone_size: -; d_call: -; cdr3_length: 13; v_call: TRBV28; j_call: TRBJ2-2; cdr3_aa: CASKYGTTGELFF; cdr3_nt: TGTGCCAGCAAGTACGGGACCACCGGGGAGCTGTTTTTT
clone_size: -; d_call: -; cdr3_length: 14; v_call: TRBV11-2; j_call: TRBJ2-2; cdr3_aa: CASSLIDTPGELSF; cdr3_nt: TGTGCCAGCAGCTTAATCGATACTCCCGGGGAGCTGTCTTTT
clone_size: -; d_call: -; cdr3_length: 14; v_call: TRBV5-1; j_call: TRBJ1-3; cdr3_aa: CASSPGGSGNTIYF; cdr3_nt: TGCGCCAGCAGCCCCGGGGGATCTGGAAACACCATATATTTT
clone_size: many; d_call: -; cdr3_length: 13; v_call: TRBV6-5; j_call: TRBJ1-1; cdr3_aa: CASSYEVSTEAFF; cdr3_nt: TGTGCCAGCAGTTACGAAGTTAGCACTGAAGCTTTCTTT
clone_size: many; d_call: -; cdr3_length: 15; v_call: TRBV6-6; j_call: TRBJ2-7; cdr3_aa: CASSSPGTIGYEQYF; cdr3_nt: TGTGCCAGCAGTTCCCCGGGGACAATTGGTTACGAGCAGTACTTC
clone_size: -; d_call: -; cdr3_length: 14; v_call: TRBV11-2; j_call: TRBJ1-2; cdr3_aa: CANSPNGGPYGYTF; cdr3_nt: TGTGCCAACAGCCCTAATGGGGGTCCTTATGGCTACACCTTC
clone_size: once; d_call: TRBD2; cdr3_length: 14; v_call: TRBV11-2; j_call: TRBJ2-1; cdr3_aa: CASSGTRGSSEQLF; cdr3_nt: TGTGCCAGCAGCGGGACTAGAGGGAGTAGTGAGCAGTTATTC
clone_size: -; d_call: -; cdr3_length: 15; v_call: TRBV11-2; j_call: TRBJ2-7; cdr3_aa: CASSLSQDISYEQYF; cdr3_nt: TGTGCCAGCAGTTTATCCCAGGACATCTCCTACGAGCAGTACTTC
clone_size: many; d_call: -; cdr3_length: 15; v_call: TRBV4-1; j_call: TRBJ2-1; cdr3_aa: CASSQQISSYNEQFF; cdr3_nt: TGCGCCAGCAGCCAACAGATAAGCTCCTACAATGAGCAGTTCTTC
clone_size: few; d_call: TRBD1; cdr3_length: 15; v_call: TRBV25-1; j_call: TRBJ2-7; cdr3_aa: CASTSPGQTPLEQYF; cdr3_nt: TGTGCCAGCACTTCTCCGGGACAGACCCCTCTCGAGCAGTACTTC
clone_size: -; d_call: -; cdr3_length: 16; v_call: TRBV30; j_call: TRBJ2-2; cdr3_aa: CDWSDPIKTNTGELFF; cdr3_nt: TGTGACTGGAGTGATCCTATCAAGACTAACACCGGGGAGCTGTTTTTT
clone_size: many; d_call: -; cdr3_length: 15; v_call: TRBV4-3; j_call: TRBJ1-3; cdr3_aa: CASSQDTGSGNTIYF; cdr3_nt: TGCGCCAGCAGCCAAGATACGGGATCTGGAAACACCATATATTTT
clone_size: -; d_call: -; cdr3_length: 16; v_call: TRBV28; j_call: TRBJ2-1; cdr3_aa: CASSLGWGNSYNEQFF; cdr3_nt: TGTGCCAGCAGTCTGGGCTGGGGCAACTCCTACAATGAGCAGTTCTTC
clone_size: few; d_call: -; cdr3_length: 13; v_call: TRBV4-2; j_call: TRBJ2-1; cdr3_aa: CASGQPHSDEQFF; cdr3_nt: TGTGCCAGCGGCCAACCGCACTCCGACGAGCAGTTCTTC
clone_size: many; d_call: -; cdr3_length: 15; v_call: TRBV11-2; j_call: TRBJ2-1; cdr3_aa: CASSLLGGDYNEQFF; cdr3_nt: TGTGCCAGCAGCTTATTAGGCGGAGACTACAATGAGCAGTTCTTC
clone_size: -; d_call: -; cdr3_length: 14; v_call: TRBV11-2; j_call: TRBJ2-1; cdr3_aa: CASSLGQFYNEQFF; cdr3_nt: TGTGCCAGCAGTTTAGGACAGTTCTACAATGAGCAGTTCTTC
clone_size: -; d_call: -; cdr3_length: 13; v_call: TRBV5-6; j_call: TRBJ1-4; cdr3_aa: CASRRGTNEKLFF; cdr3_nt: TGTGCCAGCAGACGGGGAACTAATGAAAAACTGTTTTTT
clone_size: -; d_call: -; cdr3_length: 11; v_call: TRBV6-5; j_call: TRBJ2-5; cdr3_aa: CASIARWTQYF; cdr3_nt: TGTGCCAGCATCGCCCGCTGGACCCAGTACTTC
clone_size: -; d_call: -; cdr3_length: 14; v_call: TRBV11-1; j_call: TRBJ1-1; cdr3_aa: CASNARPKGTEAFF; cdr3_nt: TGTGCCAGCAACGCACGACCCAAGGGCACTGAAGCTTTCTTT
clone_size: -; d_call: -; cdr3_length: 13; v_call: TRBV30; j_call: TRBJ2-3; cdr3_aa: CAWSVGSTYTQYF; cdr3_nt: TGTGCCTGGAGTGTAGGGTCGACATATACGCAGTATTTT
clone_size: few; d_call: TRBD2; cdr3_length: 15; v_call: TRBV13; j_call: TRBJ2-7; cdr3_aa: CASSLPSSGRGEQYF; cdr3_nt: TGTGCCAGCAGCTTACCTTCTAGCGGGCGGGGGGAGCAGTACTTC
clone_size: -; d_call: -; cdr3_length: 14; v_call: TRBV11-2; j_call: TRBJ2-7; cdr3_aa: CASSPYRVSNEQYF; cdr3_nt: TGTGCCAGTAGCCCGTACAGGGTATCCAACGAGCAGTACTTC
clone_size: -; d_call: TRBD2; cdr3_length: 15; v_call: TRBV12-3/TRBV12-4; j_call: TRBJ2-7; cdr3_aa: CASSIGTSEYYEQYF; cdr3_nt: TGTGCCAGCAGCATCGGGACTAGCGAGTACTACGAGCAGTACTTC
clone_size: -; d_call: -; cdr3_length: 13; v_call: TRBV11-1; j_call: TRBJ2-5; cdr3_aa: CASSPGLATCQHF; cdr3_nt: TGTGCCAGCAGCCCCGGGCTGGCGACATGCCAGCACTTC
clone_size: few; d_call: TRBD1; cdr3_length: 16; v_call: TRBV14; j_call: TRBJ2-5; cdr3_aa: CASSQDKGANFETQYF; cdr3_nt: TGTGCCAGCAGCCAAGATAAGGGGGCCAATTTTGAGACCCAGTACTTC
clone_size: few; d_call: -; cdr3_length: 14; v_call: TRBV18; j_call: TRBJ1-4; cdr3_aa: CASSPLGGNEKLFF; cdr3_nt: TGTGCCAGCTCACCTTTAGGGGGAAATGAAAAACTGTTTTTT
clone_size: -; d_call: -; cdr3_length: 12; v_call: TRBV29-1; j_call: TRBJ1-2; cdr3_aa: CSVGTYNYGYSF; cdr3_nt: TGCAGTGTTGGGACGTATAACTATGGCTACAGCTTC
clone_size: few; d_call: -; cdr3_length: 12; v_call: TRBV6-1; j_call: TRBJ2-1; cdr3_aa: CASSHSRNERYF; cdr3_nt: TGTGCCAGCAGCCATAGTCGGAATGAGCGGTACTTC
clone_size: -; d_call: -; cdr3_length: 17; v_call: TRBV11-2; j_call: TRBJ1-1; cdr3_aa: CASSLMGTGKLVRKAFF; cdr3_nt: TGTGCCAGCAGCTTAATGGGTACAGGGAAGTTAGTTCGTAAAGCCTTCTTT
clone_size: -; d_call: -; cdr3_length: 17; v_call: TRBV4-1; j_call: TRBJ1-3; cdr3_aa: CASSQSNTPVGGNTIYF; cdr3_nt: TGCGCCAGCAGCCAATCTAATACTCCGGTAGGAGGAAACACCATATATTTT
clone_size: -; d_call: -; cdr3_length: 11; v_call: TRBV28; j_call: TRBJ1-5; cdr3_aa: CASRTDQPQHF; cdr3_nt: TGTGCCAGCAGGACCGATCAGCCCCAGCATTTT
clone_size: many; d_call: TRBD1; cdr3_length: 15; v_call: TRBV5-5; j_call: TRBJ1-1; cdr3_aa: CASSKTGDRDTEAFF; cdr3_nt: TGTGCCAGCAGCAAAACGGGGGACAGGGACACTGAAGCTTTCTTT
clone_size: few; d_call: TRBD1; cdr3_length: 15; v_call: TRBV6-1; j_call: TRBJ2-7; cdr3_aa: CASSEPGTGAYEQYF; cdr3_nt: TGTGCCAGCAGTGAACCTGGGACAGGAGCCTACGAGCAGTACTTC